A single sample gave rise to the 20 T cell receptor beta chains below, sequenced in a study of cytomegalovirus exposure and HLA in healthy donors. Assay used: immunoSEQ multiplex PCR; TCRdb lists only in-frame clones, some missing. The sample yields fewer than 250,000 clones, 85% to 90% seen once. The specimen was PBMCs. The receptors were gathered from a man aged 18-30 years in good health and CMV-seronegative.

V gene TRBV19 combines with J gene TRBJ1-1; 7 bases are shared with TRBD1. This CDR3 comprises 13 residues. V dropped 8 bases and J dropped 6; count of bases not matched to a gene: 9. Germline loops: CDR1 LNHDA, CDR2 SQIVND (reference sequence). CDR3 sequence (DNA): TGTGCCAGTCGTAGGGGGCAGGTCGCTGAAGCTTTCTTT. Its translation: CASRRGQVAEAFF.

CDR3 sequence (DNA): TGTGCCTGGGCCGGGCTAGCGGGAATTTCCGGGGAGCTGTTTTTT. Its translation: CAWAGLAGISGELFF. The chain recombines TRBV30 with TRBJ2-2; TRBD2 agrees at 9 bases. The germline CDR1 and CDR2 sequences are GTSNPN and SVGIG (reference sequence). The trim removed 5 bases at V and 6 bases at J, leaving 10 bases unmatched. This CDR3 spans 15 amino acids.

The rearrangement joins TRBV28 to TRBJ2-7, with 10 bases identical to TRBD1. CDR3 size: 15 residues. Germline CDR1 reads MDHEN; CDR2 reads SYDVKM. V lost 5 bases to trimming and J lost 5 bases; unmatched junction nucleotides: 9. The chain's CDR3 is CASSIQTGGKDEQYF. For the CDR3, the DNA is TGTGCCAGCAGTATCCAGACAGGGGGCAAGGACGAGCAGTACTTC.

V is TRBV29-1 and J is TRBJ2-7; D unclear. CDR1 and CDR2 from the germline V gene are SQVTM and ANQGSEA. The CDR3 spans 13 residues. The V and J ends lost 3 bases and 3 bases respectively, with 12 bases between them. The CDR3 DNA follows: TGCAGCGTTGAGTACACAGAAAACTACGAGCAGTACTTC. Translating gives CSVEYTENYEQYF.

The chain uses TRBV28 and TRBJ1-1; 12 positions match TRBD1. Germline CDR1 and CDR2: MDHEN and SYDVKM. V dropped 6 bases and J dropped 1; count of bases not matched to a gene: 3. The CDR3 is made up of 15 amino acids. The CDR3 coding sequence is TGTGCCAGCAGGGGGGACAGGGGGCGGAACACTGAAGCTTTCTTT. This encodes CASRGDRGRNTEAFF.

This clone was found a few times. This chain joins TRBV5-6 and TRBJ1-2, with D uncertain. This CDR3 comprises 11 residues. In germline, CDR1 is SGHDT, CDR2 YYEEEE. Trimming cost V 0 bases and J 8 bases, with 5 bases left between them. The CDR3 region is CASSLDSGYTF. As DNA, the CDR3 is TGTGCCAGCAGCTTGGATTCAGGCTACACCTTC. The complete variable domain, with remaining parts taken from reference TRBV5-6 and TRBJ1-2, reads DAGVTQSPTHLIKTRGQQVTLRCSPKSGHDTVSWYQQALGQGPQFIFQYYEEEERQRGNFPDRFSGHQFPNYSSELNVNALLLGDSALYLCASSLDSGYTFGSGTRLTVV.

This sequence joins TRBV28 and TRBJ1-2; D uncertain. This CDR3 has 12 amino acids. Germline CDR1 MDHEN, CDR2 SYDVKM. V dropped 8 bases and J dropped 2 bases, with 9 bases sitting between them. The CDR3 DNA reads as TGTGCCAGCGTCGGTTGGAACTATGGCTACACCTTC. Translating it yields CASVGWNYGYTF.

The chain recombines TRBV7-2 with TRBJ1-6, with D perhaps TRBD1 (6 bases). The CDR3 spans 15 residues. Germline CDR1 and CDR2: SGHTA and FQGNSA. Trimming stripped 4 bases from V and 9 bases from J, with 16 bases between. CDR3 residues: CASSSTGTSSSPLHF. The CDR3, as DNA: TGTGCCAGCAGCTCAACCGGGACATCTAGTTCACCCCTCCACTTT.

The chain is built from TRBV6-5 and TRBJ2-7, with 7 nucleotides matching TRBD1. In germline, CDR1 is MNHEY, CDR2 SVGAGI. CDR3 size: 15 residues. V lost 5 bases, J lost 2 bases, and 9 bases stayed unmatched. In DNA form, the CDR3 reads TGTGCCAGCAGTACCGGGGACAGTCTAACCTACGAGCAGTACTTC. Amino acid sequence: CASSTGDSLTYEQYF.

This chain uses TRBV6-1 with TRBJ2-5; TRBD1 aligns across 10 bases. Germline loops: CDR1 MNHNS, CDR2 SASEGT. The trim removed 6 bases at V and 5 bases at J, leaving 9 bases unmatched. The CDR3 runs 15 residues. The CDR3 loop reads CASSSLTGGLETQYF. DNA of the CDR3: TGTGCCAGCAGCAGCTTGACAGGGGGCTTGGAGACCCAGTACTTC.

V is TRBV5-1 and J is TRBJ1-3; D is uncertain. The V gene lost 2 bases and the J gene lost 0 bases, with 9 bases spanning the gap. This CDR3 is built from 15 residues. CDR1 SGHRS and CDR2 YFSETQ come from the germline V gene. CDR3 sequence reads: CASSLAPFSGNTIYF. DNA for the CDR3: TGCGCCAGCAGCTTAGCCCCGTTCTCTGGAAACACCATATATTTT. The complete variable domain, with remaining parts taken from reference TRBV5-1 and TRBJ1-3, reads KAGVTQTPRYLIKTRGQQVTLSCSPISGHRSVSWYQQTPGQGLQFLFEYFSETQRNKGNFPGRFSGRQFSNSRSEMNVSTLELGDSALYLCASSLAPFSGNTIYFGEGSWLTVV.

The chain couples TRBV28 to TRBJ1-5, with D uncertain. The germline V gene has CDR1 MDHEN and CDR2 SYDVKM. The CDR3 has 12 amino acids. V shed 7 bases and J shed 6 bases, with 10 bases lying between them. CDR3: CASTTVSQPQHF. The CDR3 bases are TGTGCCAGCACTACCGTGAGTCAGCCCCAGCATTTT.

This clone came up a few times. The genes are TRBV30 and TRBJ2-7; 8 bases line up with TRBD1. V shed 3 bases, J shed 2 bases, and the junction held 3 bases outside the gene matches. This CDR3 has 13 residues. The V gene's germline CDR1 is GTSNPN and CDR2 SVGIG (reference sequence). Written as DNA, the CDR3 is TGTGCCTGGAGCTGGGGACAGGCCTACGAGCAGTACTTC. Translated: CAWSWGQAYEQYF.

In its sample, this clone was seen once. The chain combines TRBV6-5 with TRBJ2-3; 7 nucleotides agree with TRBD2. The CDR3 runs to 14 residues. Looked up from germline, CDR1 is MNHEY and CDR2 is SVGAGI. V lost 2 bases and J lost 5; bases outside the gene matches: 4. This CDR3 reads CASSYVAGEDTQYF. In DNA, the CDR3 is TGTGCCAGCAGTTACGTTGCGGGAGAAGATACGCAGTATTTT.

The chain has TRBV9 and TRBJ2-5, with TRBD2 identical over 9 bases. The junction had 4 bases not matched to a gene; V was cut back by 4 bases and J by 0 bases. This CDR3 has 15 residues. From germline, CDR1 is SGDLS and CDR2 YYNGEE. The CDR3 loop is CASSPSGIYQETQYF. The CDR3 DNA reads TGTGCCAGCAGCCCTAGCGGGATTTACCAAGAGACCCAGTACTTC.

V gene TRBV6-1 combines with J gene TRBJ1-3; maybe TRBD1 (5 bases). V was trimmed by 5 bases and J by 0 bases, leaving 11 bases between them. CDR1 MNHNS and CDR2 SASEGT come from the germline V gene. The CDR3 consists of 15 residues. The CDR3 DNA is TGTGCCAGCAGTCCCAGGGCCAACTCTGGAAACACCATATATTTT. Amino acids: CASSPRANSGNTIYF.

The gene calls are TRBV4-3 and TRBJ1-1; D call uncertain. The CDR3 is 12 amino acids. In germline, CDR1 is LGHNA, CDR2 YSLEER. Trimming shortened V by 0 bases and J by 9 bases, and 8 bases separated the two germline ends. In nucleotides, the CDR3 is TGCGCCAGCAGCCAAGATACAGACCAAGCTTTCTTT. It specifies CASSQDTDQAFF.

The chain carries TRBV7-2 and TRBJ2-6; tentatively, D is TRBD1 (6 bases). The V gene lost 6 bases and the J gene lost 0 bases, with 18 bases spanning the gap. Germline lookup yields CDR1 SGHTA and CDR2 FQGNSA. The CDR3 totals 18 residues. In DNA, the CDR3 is TGTGCCAGCAGATCTCGGGACACATTTCTCTCTGGGGCCAACGTCCTGACTTTC. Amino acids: CASRSRDTFLSGANVLTF.

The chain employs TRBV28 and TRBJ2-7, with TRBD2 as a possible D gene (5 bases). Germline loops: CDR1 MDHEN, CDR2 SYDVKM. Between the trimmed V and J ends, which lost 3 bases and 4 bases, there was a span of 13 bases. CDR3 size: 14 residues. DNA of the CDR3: TGTGCCAGCAGTTTTGGTCTAGCCGGGTACGAGCAGTACTTC. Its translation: CASSFGLAGYEQYF.

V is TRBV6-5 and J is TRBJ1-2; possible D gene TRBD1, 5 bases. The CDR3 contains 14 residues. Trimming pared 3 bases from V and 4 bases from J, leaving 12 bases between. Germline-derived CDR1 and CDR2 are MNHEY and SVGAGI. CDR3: CASSYGEGSYGYTF. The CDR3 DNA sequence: TGTGCCAGCAGTTATGGGGAGGGGAGCTATGGCTACACCTTC.